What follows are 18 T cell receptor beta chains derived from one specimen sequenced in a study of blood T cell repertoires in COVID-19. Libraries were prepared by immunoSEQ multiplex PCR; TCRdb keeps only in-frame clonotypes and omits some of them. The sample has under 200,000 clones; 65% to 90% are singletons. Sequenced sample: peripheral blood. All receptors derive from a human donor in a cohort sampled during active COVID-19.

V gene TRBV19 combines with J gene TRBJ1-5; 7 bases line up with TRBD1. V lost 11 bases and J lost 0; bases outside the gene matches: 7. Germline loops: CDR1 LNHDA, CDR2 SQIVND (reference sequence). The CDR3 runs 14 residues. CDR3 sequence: CAARDSYSNQPQHF. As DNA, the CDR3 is TGTGCCGCCCGGGACAGCTATAGCAATCAGCCCCAGCATTTT.

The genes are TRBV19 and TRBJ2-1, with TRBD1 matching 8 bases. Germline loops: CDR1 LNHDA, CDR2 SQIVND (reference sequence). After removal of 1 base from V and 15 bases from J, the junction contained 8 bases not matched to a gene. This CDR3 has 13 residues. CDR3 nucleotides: TGTGCCAGTAGTATAGCTACGACAGGGGTTCCGTTCTTC. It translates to CASSIATTGVPFF. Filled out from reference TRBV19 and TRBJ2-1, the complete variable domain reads DGGITQSPKYLFRKEGQNVTLSCEQNLNHDAMYWYRQDPGQGLRLIYYSQIVNDFQKGDIAEGYSVSREKKESFPLTVTSAQKNPTAFYLCASSIATTGVPFFGPGTRLTVL.

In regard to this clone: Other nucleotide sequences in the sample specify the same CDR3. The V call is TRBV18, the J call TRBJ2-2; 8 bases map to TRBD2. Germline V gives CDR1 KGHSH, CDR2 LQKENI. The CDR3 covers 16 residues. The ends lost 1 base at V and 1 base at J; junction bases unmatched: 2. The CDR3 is CASSPLTSGNTGELFF. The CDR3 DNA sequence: TGTGCCAGCTCACCACTAACTAGCGGGAACACCGGGGAGCTGTTTTTT.

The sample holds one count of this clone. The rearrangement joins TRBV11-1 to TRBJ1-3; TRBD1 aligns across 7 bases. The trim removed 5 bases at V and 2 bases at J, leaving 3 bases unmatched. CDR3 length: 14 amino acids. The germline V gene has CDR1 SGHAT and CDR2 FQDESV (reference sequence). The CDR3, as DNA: TGTGCCAGCAGCACCGGGACAGCTGGAAACACCATATATTTT. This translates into CASSTGTAGNTIYF.

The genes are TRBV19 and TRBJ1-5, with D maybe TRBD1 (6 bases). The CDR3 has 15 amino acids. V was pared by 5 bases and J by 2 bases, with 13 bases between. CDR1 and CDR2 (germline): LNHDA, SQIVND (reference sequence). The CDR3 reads CASSEQGPGNQPQHF. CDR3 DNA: TGTGCCAGTAGTGAACAGGGACCGGGCAATCAGCCCCAGCATTTT.

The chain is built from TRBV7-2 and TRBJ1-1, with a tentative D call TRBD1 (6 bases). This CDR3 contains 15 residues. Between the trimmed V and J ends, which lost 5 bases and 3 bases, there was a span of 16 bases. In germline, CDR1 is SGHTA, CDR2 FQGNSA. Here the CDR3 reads CASSQGTRGDTEAFF. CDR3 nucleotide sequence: TGTGCCAGCAGCCAGGGGACTCGGGGGGACACTGAAGCTTTCTTT.

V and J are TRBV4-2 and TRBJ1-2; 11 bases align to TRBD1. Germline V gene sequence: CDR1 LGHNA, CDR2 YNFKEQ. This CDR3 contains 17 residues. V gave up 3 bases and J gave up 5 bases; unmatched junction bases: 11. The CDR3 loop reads CASSQALPGQGGYGYTF. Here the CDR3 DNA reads TGTGCCAGCAGCCAGGCCCTTCCGGGACAGGGGGGGTATGGCTACACCTTC.

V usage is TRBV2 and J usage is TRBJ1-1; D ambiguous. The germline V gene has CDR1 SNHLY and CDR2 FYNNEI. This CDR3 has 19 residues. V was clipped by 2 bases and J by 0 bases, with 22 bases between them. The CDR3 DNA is TGTGCCAGCAGTGAATCCCGCGTAGGGAGAGTAGTAATGAACACTGAAGCTTTCTTT. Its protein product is CASSESRVGRVVMNTEAFF.

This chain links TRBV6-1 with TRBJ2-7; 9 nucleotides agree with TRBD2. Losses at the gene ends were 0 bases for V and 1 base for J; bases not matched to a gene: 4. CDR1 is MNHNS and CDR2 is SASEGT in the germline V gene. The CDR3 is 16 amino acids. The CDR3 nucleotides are TGTGCCAGCAGTGAAGCCCCCCTAGCGGGATCCTACGAGCAGTACTTC. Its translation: CASSEAPLAGSYEQYF.

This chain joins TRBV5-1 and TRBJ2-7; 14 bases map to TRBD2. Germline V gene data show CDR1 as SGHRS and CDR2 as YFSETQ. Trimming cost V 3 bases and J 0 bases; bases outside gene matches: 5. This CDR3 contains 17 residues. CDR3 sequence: CASSSGTSGGISYEQYF. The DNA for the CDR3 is TGCGCCAGCAGCTCCGGGACTAGCGGGGGTATCTCCTACGAGCAGTACTTC.

CDR3 region: CASSGGQGEIYEQYF. Written as DNA, the CDR3 is TGCGCCAGCAGCGGGGGACAGGGGGAAATATACGAGCAGTACTTC. The chain combines TRBV5-1 with TRBJ2-7; TRBD1 aligns across 11 bases. The trim removed 4 bases at V and 4 bases at J, leaving 7 bases unmatched. The CDR3 runs to 15 residues. Germline-derived CDR1 and CDR2 are SGHRS and YFSETQ.

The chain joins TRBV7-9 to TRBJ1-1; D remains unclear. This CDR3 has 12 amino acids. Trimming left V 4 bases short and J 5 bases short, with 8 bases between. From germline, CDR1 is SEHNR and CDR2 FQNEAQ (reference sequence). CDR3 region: CASSSGRTEAFF. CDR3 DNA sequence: TGTGCCAGCAGCTCGGGGAGGACTGAAGCTTTCTTT.

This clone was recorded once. CDR3 sequence reads: CASSRPSTGGGGYGYTF. As DNA, the CDR3 is TGCGCCAGCAGTCGACCCTCGACAGGGGGCGGTGGCTATGGCTACACCTTC. This chain joins TRBV23-1 and TRBJ1-2, with 10 bases that match TRBD1. TRBV23-1 is known as an ORF, though its function is uncertain. J lost 4 bases, V lost 4 bases, and 12 bases had no gene match. The CDR3 length is 17 residues.

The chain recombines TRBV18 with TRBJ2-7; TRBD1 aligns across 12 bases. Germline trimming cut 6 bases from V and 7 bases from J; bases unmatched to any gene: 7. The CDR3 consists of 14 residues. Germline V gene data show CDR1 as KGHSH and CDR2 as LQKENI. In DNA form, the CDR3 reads TGTGCCAGCTCCCGGGACAGGGGGCCAGGGGAGCAGTACTTC. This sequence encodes CASSRDRGPGEQYF. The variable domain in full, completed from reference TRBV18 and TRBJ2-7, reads NAGVMQNPRHLVRRRGQEARLRCSPMKGHSHVYWYRQLPEEGLKFMVYLQKENIIDESGMPKERFSAEFPKEGPSILRIQQVVRGDSAAYFCASSRDRGPGEQYFGPGTRLTVT.

CDR3 region: CASSVVASGGAETQYF. The CDR3 DNA sequence: TGTGCCAGCAGCGTAGTTGCTAGCGGGGGGGCAGAGACCCAGTACTTC. The chain employs TRBV9 and TRBJ2-5, with 12 bases matching TRBD2. With 0 bases clipped from V and 4 bases from J, the junction kept 4 bases outside the gene matches. The CDR3 consists of 16 residues. Germline V gene sequence: CDR1 SGDLS, CDR2 YYNGEE.

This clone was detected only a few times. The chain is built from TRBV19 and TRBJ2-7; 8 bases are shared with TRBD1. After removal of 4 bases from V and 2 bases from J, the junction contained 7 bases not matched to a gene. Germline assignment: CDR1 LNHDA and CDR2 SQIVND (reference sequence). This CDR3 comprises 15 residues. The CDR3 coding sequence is TGTGCCAGTAGTAGAGTTGTGACAGGGGCCTACGAGCAGTACTTC. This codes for CASSRVVTGAYEQYF.

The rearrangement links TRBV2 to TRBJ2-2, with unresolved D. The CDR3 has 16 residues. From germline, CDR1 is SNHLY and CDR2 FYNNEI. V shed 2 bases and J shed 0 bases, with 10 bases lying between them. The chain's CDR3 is CASSELELPNTGELFF. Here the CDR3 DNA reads TGTGCCAGCAGTGAATTGGAACTACCGAACACCGGGGAGCTGTTTTTT.

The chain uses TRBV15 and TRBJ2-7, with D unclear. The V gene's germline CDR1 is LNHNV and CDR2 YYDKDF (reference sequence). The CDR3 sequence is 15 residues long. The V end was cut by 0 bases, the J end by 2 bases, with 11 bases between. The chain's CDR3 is CATSRDIEFTYEQYF. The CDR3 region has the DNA TGTGCCACCAGCAGAGATATCGAGTTCACCTACGAGCAGTACTTC. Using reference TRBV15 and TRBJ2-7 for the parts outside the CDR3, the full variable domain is DAMVIQNPRYQVTQFGKPVTLSCSQTLNHNVMYWYQQKSSQAPKLLFHYYDKDFNNEADTPDNFQSRRPNTSFCFLDIRSPGLGDTAMYLCATSRDIEFTYEQYFGPGTRLTVT.